This T cell receptor beta chain was identified during a study of shared T cell receptors in the human thymus. Measured with immunoSEQ multiplex PCR; TCRdb has only the in-frame clones, and not every one. The sample contains about 710,000 clones, 80% to 90% of which appear only once. The same sample was also studied in work on human thymus T cells. This second study says: Obtained as resections during corrective heart surgery, the thymus tissue was then studied. Thymic and blood repertoires showed apparently biased V and J gene usage. A high degree of thymic repertoire overlap among unrelated individuals was reported in related research.

The sample comprised thymocytes. The sequence was obtained from a boy younger than two with a congenital heart defect.

CDR3 sequence reads: CASSLFGTSGVTDTQYF. The CDR3 DNA is TGTGCCAGCAGCTTGTTTGGGACTAGCGGGGTCACAGATACGCAGTATTTT. The rearrangement links TRBV5-6 to TRBJ2-3; 13 nucleotides align to TRBD2. Unmatched junction bases numbered 4, after V lost 1 base and J lost 2 bases. Germline values: CDR1 SGHDT, CDR2 YYEEEE. The length of the CDR3 is 17 residues.